A single sample gave rise to the 3 T cell receptor beta chains below, sequenced in a study of vaccination effects on CD4 cells after COVID-19. Measured with immunoSEQ multiplex PCR; TCRdb has only the in-frame clones, and not every one. The sample contains about 23,000 clones, roughly two thirds of which appear only once. Their target antigens are unknown. After expansion with viral peptide pools in the ViraFEST assay, antigen-specific CD4+ T cells were sequenced. Cells that had been cultured for less than 13 days were the source of isolated CD4+ T cells. Neither prior SARS-CoV-2 infection nor positive nucleocapsid antibodies were present in the vaccine recipients. This specimen consisted of CD4+ T cells from PBMCs cultured with SARS-CoV-2 spike peptides, obtained before COVID-19 vaccination. The receptors originated from a human donor who received a COVID-19 vaccine.

The rearrangement links TRBV10-3 to TRBJ1-2; D is uncertain. Trimming took 0 bases from V and 8 from J, leaving 7 bases between them. The germline gives CDR1 ENHRY, CDR2 SYGVKD. CDR3 length: 12 residues. The DNA of the CDR3 is TGTGCCATCAGTGAGTCGATTCAGGGCTACACCTTC. Translating it yields CAISESIQGYTF.

V gene TRBV19 combines with J gene TRBJ2-7; a possible D gene is TRBD2 (5 bases). The V and J ends lost 3 bases and 2 bases respectively, with 11 bases between them. The CDR3 covers 14 residues. The V gene's germline CDR1 is LNHDA and CDR2 SQIVND (reference sequence). The CDR3 nucleotides read TGTGCCAGTAGTATTAAAGAGGGAACCTACGAGCAGTACTTC. Translating it yields CASSIKEGTYEQYF.

The chain uses TRBV6-5 and TRBJ1-2; maybe TRBD1 (6 bases). CDR3 length: 15 residues. V lost 0 bases and J 4 bases, leaving 12 bases between the germline ends. The germline gives CDR1 MNHEY, CDR2 SVGAGI. In DNA form, the CDR3 reads TGTGCCAGCAGTTACTCGTTACAGGGAAGCTATGGCTACACCTTC. It translates to CASSYSLQGSYGYTF.